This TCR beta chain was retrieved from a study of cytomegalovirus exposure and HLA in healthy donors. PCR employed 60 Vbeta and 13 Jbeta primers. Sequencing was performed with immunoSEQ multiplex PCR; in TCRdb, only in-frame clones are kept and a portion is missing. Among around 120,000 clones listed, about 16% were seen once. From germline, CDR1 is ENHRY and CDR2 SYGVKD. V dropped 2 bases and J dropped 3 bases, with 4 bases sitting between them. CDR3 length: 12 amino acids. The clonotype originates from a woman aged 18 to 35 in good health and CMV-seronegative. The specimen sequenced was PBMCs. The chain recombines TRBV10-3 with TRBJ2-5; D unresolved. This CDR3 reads CAISETEETQYF. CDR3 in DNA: TGTGCCATCAGTGAGACAGAAGAGACCCAGTACTTC.